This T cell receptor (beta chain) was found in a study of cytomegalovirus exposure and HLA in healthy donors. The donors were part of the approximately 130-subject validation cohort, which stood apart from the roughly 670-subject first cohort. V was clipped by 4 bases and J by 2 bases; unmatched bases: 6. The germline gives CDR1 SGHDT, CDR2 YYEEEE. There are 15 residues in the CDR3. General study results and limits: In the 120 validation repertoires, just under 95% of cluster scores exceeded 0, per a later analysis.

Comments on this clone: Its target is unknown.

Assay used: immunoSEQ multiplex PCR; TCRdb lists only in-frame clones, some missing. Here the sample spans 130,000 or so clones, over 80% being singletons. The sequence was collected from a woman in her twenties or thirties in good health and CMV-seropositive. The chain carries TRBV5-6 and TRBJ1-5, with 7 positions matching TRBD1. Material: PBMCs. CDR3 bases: TGTGCCAGCAGCGAAAGGGGGCATGGCAATCAGCCCCAGCATTTT. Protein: CASSERGHGNQPQHF.